The following is a T cell receptor beta chain sequence with its context. The target antigen is unknown. This specimen belongs to a study of T cell responses to AZD1222 COVID-19 vaccine. V was clipped by 7 bases and J by 1 base, with 7 bases between them. CDR1 is LNHNV, CDR2 YYDKDF, per germline (reference sequence). The CDR3 loop spans 12 amino acids. Whole-study results and caveats: Of spike-specific TCRs, nearly half reportedly target regions left unmutated in variants. Samples come after the peak T cell response, not at day 14. Females outnumbered males among donors, who were mostly white British; clonal diversity was possibly underestimated.

Using immunoSEQ multiplex PCR, the repertoire was profiled, and TCRdb retains in-frame clones only, with some absent. Among about 140,000 clones, almost 90% were seen once, and the ten largest hold around 3%. The rearrangement uses TRBV15 and TRBJ1-1, with unresolved D. This receptor was obtained from an adult in good health. This specimen consisted of peripheral blood, obtained on day 0 of AZD1222 vaccination. CDR3 amino acids: CATIDWNTEAFF. In nucleotides, the CDR3 is TGTGCCACCATAGATTGGAACACTGAAGCTTTCTTT.